This is a list of T cell receptor beta chains from one sample in a study of Tregs in tolerant kidney transplant recipients. Clones were read by immunoSEQ multiplex PCR, and TCRdb kept only the in-frame ones, dropping some. The profile shows approximately 60,000 clones, 95% to 98% of them singletons. Sequenced material: Tregs from blood, taken before the transplant. The receptor source for this set is a human donor who received a combined kidney and bone marrow transplant. The CDR3 runs from the conserved cysteine through the conserved F or W. Fields, in order: D gene, V gene, J gene, CDR3 protein, CDR3 DNA. The D gene is left open where the match is weak.

>NA|TRBV7-2|TRBJ2-7
CASSLGLGRGYEQYF
TGTGCCAGCAGCTTGGGTTTAGGTAGGGGATACGAGCAGTACTTC
>TRBD1|TRBV7-2|TRBJ2-7
CASSQGQVPTYEQYF
TGTGCCAGCAGCCAGGGACAGGTTCCCACCTACGAGCAGTACTTC
>TRBD1|TRBV4-3|TRBJ2-4
CASSQEEYDRAIDNIQYF
TGCGCCAGCAGCCAAGAGGAGTACGACAGGGCCATAGACAACATTCAGTACTTC
>TRBD1|TRBV5-5|TRBJ2-5
CASSQGVRLTGKQETQYF
TGTGCCAGCAGCCAGGGAGTCCGATTGACAGGGAAACAAGAGACCCAGTACTTC
>NA|TRBV7-2|TRBJ2-3
CASSPRGGYTSTDTQYF
TGTGCCAGCAGCCCAAGGGGGGGTTATACTAGCACAGATACGCAGTATTTT
>NA|TRBV5-1|TRBJ1-1
CASSLVSGEATEAFF
TGCGCCAGCAGCTTGGTTAGTGGGGAGGCCACTGAAGCTTTCTTT
>NA|TRBV11-2|TRBJ2-3
CASNSGSTDTQYF
TGTGCCAGCAATAGCGGCTCCACAGATACGCAGTATTTT
>TRBD1|TRBV15|TRBJ1-2
CATERLADRGSGGYTF
TGTGCCACCGAGCGGTTGGCGGACAGGGGATCGGGTGGCTACACCTTC
>NA|TRBV7-6|TRBJ2-1
CASSPRVGASSSYNEQFF
TGTGCCAGCAGCCCCAGGGTGGGGGCCTCCAGCTCCTACAATGAGCAGTTCTTC
>TRBD2|TRBV29-1|TRBJ2-5
CSARRGRVETQYF
TGCAGCGCGAGACGCGGGAGGGTTGAGACCCAGTACTTC
>TRBD2|TRBV7-2|TRBJ2-1
CASSLFGGTLLNEQFF
TGTGCCAGCAGCTTATTCGGGGGGACGCTGCTCAATGAGCAGTTCTTC